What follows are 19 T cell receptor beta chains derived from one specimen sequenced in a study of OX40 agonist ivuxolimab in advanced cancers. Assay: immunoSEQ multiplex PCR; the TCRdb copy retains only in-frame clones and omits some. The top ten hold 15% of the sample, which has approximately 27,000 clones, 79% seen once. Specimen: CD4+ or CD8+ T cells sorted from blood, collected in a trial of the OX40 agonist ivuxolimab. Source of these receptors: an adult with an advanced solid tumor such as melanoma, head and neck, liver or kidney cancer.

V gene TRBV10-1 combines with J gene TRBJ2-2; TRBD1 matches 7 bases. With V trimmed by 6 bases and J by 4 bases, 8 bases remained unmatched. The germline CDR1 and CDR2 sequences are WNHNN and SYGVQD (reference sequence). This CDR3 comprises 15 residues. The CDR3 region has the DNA TGCGCCAGCAGACAAACAGGGGATGGCACCGGGGAGCTGTTTTTT. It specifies CASRQTGDGTGELFF.

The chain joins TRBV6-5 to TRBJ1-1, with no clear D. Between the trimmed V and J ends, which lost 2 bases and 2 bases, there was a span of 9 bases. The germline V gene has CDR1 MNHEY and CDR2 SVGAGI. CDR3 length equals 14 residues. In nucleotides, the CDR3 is TGTGCCAGCAGTTACGTTGGGGTCAACACTGAAGCTTTCTTT. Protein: CASSYVGVNTEAFF.

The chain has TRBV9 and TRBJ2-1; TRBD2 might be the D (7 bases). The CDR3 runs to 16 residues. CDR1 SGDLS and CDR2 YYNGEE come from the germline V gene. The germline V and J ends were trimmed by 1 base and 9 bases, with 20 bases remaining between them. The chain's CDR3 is CASSVRVGGPISEQFF. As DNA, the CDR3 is TGTGCCAGCAGCGTACGAGTGGGGGGGCCTATAAGTGAGCAGTTCTTC.

CDR3 protein: CASRSTGGRDIHF. The CDR3 region has the DNA TGTGCCAGCCGCTCTACAGGGGGTCGGGATATCCACTTT. The chain links TRBV6-5 to TRBJ1-6; 8 nucleotides line up with TRBD1. V shed 8 bases and J 17 bases; nucleotides not matched to a gene: 14. CDR3 length: 13 residues. CDR1 MNHEY and CDR2 SVGAGI come from the germline V gene.

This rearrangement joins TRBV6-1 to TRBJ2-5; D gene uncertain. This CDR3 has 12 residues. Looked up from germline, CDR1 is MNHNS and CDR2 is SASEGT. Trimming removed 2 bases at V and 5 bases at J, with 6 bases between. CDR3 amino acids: CASSELWETQYF. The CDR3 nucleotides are TGTGCCAGCAGTGAACTGTGGGAGACCCAGTACTTC.

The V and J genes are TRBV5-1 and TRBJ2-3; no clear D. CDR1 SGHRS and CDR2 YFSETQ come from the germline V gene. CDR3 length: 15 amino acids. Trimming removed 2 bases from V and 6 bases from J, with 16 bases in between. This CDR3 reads CASSFIPDSVDTQYF. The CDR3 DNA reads TGCGCCAGCAGCTTCATTCCTGATTCGGTGGATACGCAGTATTTT.

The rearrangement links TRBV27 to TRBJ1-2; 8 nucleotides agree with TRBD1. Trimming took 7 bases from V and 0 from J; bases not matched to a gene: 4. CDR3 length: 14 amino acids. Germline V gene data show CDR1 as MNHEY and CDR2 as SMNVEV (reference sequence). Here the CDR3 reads CASTDRGTNYGYTF. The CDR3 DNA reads TGTGCCAGCACCGACAGGGGTACTAACTATGGCTACACCTTC.

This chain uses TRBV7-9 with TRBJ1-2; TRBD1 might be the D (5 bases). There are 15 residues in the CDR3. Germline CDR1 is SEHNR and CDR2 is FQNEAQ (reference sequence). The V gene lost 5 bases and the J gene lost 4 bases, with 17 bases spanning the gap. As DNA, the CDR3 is TGTGCCAGCAGCCGAGCCGGGACGGACCTCTATGGCTACACCTTC. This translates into CASSRAGTDLYGYTF.

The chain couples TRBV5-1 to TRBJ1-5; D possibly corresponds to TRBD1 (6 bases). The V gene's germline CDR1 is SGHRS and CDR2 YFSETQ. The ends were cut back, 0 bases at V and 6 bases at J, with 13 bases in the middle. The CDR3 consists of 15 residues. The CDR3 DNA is TGCGCCAGCAGCTTGGTTGGGGGCGAGGGTCAGCCCCAGCATTTT. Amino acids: CASSLVGGEGQPQHF.

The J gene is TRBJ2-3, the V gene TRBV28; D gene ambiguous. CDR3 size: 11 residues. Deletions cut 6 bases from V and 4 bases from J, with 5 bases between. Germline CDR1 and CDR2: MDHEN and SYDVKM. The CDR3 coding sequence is TGTGCCAGCAGCTACCCAGATACGCAGTATTTT. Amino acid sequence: CASSYPDTQYF.

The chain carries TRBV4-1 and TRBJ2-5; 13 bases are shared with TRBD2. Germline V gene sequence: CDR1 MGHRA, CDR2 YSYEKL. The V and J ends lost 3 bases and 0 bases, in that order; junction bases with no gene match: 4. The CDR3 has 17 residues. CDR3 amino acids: CASSQPGLAGDQETQYF. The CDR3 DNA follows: TGCGCCAGCAGCCAGCCCGGACTAGCGGGGGACCAAGAGACCCAGTACTTC.

DNA for the CDR3: TGTGCCAGCAGTGACCGAAAAGCCTTAGAAAAACTGTTTTTT. This codes for CASSDRKALEKLFF. The V and J genes are TRBV25-1 and TRBJ1-4, with D hard to call. The length of the CDR3 is 14 residues. The germline V and J ends were trimmed by 3 bases and 8 bases, with 13 bases remaining between them. The germline V gene encodes CDR1 MGHDK and CDR2 SYGVNS.

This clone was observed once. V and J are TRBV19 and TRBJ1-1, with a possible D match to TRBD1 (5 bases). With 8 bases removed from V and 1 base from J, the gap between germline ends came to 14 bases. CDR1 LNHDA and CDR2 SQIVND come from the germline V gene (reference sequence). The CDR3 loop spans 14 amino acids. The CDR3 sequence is CASGNRRGNTEAFF. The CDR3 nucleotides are TGTGCCAGTGGAAACAGGCGTGGGAACACTGAAGCTTTCTTT.

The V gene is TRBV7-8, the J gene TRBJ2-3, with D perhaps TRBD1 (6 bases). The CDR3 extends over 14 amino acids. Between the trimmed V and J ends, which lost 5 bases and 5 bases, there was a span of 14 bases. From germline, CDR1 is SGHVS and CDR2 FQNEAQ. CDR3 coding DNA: TGTGCCAGCAGCGCGGACAGTCTAGAAGATACGCAGTATTTT. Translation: CASSADSLEDTQYF.

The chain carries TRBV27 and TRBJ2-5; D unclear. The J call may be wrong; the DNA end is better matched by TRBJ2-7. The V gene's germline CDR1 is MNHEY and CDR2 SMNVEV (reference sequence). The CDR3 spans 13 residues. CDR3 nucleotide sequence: TGTGCCAGCAGTTTATATGGGGCCTACGAGCAGTACTTC. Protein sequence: CASSLYGAYEQYF.

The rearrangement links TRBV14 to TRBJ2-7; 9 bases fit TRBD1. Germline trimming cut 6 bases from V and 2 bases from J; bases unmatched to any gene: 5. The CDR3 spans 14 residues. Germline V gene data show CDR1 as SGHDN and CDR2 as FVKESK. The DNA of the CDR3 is TGTGCCAGCAGTTGGACAGGGGTGACCTACGAGCAGTACTTC. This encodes CASSWTGVTYEQYF.

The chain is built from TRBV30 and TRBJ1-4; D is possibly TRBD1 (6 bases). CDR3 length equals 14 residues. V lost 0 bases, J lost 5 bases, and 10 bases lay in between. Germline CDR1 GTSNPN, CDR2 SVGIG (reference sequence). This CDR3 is CAWSVGTHNEKLFF. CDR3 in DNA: TGTGCCTGGAGTGTTGGGACACACAATGAAAAACTGTTTTTT.

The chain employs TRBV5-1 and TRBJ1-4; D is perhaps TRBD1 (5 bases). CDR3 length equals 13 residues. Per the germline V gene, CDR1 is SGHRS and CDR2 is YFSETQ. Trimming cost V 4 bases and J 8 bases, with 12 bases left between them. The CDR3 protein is CASSVQGGEKLFF. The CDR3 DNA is TGCGCCAGCAGCGTTCAGGGCGGAGAAAAACTGTTTTTT.

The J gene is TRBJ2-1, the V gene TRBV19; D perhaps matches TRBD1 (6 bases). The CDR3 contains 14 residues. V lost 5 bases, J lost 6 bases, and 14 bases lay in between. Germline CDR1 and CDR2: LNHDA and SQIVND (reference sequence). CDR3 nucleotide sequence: TGTGCCAGTAGTCCCCGACAGGTATCCAATGAGCAGTTCTTC. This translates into CASSPRQVSNEQFF. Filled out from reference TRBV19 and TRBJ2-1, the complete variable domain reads DGGITQSPKYLFRKEGQNVTLSCEQNLNHDAMYWYRQDPGQGLRLIYYSQIVNDFQKGDIAEGYSVSREKKESFPLTVTSAQKNPTAFYLCASSPRQVSNEQFFGPGTRLTVL.